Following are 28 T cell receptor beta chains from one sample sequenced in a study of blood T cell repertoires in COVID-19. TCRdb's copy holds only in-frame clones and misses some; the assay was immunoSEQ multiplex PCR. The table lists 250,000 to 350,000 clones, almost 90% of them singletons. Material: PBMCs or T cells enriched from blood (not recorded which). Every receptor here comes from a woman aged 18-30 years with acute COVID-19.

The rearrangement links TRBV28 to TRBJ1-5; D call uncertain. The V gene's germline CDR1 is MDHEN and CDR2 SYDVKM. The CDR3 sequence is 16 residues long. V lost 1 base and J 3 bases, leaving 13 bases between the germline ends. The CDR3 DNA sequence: TGTGCCAGCAGTTTATCCGGACGGGAGAACAATCAGCCCCAGCATTTT. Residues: CASSLSGRENNQPQHF.

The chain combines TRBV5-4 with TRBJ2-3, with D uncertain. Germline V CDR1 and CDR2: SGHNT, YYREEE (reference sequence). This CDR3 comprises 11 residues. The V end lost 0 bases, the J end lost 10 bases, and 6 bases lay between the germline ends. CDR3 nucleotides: TGTGCCAGCAGCTTGGATTCCGCGCAGTATTTT. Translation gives CASSLDSAQYF.

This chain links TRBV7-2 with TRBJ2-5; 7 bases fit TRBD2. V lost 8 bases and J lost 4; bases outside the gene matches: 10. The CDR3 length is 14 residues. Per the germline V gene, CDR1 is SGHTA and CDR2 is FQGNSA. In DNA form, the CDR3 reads TGTGCCAGCCTATACGGGGTAGCGGGAGAGACCCAGTACTTC. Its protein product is CASLYGVAGETQYF.

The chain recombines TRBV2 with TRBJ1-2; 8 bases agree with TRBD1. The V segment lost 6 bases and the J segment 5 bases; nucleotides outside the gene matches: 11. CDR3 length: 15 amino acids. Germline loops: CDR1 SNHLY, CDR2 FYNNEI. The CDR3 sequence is CASSDTDRERYGYTF. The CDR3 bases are TGTGCCAGCAGCGATACGGACAGGGAGAGGTATGGCTACACCTTC.

The CDR3 DNA follows: TGTGCCAGCACCCCACTAGCGGGAACTGGGAATGAGCAGTTCTTC. This gives the protein CASTPLAGTGNEQFF. The rearrangement links TRBV3-1 (or the pseudogene TRBV3-2) to TRBJ2-1; TRBD2 aligns across 10 bases. The length of the CDR3 is 15 residues. J gave up 7 bases and V 7 bases, and 10 bases lay outside the gene matches. From germline, CDR1 is LGHDT and CDR2 YNNKEL (reference sequence).

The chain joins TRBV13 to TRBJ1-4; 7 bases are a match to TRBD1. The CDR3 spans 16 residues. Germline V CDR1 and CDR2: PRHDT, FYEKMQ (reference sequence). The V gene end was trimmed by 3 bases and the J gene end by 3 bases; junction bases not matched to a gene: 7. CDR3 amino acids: CASSFFRGTPNEKLFF. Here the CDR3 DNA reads TGTGCCAGCAGCTTCTTCAGGGGGACCCCTAATGAAAAACTGTTTTTT.

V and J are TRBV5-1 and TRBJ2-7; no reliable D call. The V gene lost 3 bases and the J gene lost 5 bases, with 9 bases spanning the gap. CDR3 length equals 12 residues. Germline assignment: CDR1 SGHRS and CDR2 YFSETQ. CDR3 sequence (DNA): TGCGCCAGCAGCTCCCTAGGAGACGAGCAGTACTTC. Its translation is CASSSLGDEQYF. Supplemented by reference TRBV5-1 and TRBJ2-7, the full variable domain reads KAGVTQTPRYLIKTRGQQVTLSCSPISGHRSVSWYQQTPGQGLQFLFEYFSETQRNKGNFPGRFSGRQFSNSRSEMNVSTLELGDSALYLCASSSLGDEQYFGPGTRLTVT.

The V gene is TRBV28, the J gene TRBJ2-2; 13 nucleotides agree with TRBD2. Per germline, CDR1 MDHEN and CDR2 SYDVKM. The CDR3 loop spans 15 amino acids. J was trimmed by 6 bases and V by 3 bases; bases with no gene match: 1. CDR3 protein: CASSFTSGRAGELFF. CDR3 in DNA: TGTGCCAGCAGTTTCACTAGCGGGAGGGCCGGGGAGCTGTTTTTT.

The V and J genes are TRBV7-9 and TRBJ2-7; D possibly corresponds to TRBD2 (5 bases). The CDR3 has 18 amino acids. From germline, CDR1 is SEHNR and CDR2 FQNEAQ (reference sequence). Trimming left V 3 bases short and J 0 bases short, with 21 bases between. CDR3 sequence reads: CASSFRGGREYHSYEQYF. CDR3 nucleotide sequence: TGTGCCAGCAGCTTTCGTGGCGGCCGGGAATACCACTCCTACGAGCAGTACTTC.

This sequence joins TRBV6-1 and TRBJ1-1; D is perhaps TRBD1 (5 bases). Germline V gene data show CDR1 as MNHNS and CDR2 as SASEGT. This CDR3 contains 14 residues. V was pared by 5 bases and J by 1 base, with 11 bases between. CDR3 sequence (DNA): TGTGCCAGCAGTTTAGGAGACAGGAACACTGAAGCTTTCTTT. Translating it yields CASSLGDRNTEAFF.

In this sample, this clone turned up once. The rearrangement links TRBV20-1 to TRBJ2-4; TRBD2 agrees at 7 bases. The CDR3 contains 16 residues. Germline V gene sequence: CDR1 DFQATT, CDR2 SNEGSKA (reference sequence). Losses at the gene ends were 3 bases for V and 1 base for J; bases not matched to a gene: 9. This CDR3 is CSASSGGDGAKNIQYF. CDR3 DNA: TGCAGTGCTAGTAGTGGGGGGGACGGTGCCAAAAACATTCAGTACTTC.

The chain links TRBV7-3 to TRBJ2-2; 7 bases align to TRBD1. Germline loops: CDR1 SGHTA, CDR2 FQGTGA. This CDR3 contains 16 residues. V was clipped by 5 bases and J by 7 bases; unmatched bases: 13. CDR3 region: CASSLYRGGPVGELFF. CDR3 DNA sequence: TGTGCCAGCAGCCTCTACAGGGGTGGGCCAGTCGGGGAGCTGTTTTTT. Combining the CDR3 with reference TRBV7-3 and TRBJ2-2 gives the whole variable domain GAGVSQTPSNKVTEKGKYVELRCDPISGHTALYWYRQSLGQGPEFLIYFQGTGAADDSGLPNDRFFAVRPEGSVSTLKIQRTERGDSAVYLCASSLYRGGPVGELFFGEGSRLTVL.

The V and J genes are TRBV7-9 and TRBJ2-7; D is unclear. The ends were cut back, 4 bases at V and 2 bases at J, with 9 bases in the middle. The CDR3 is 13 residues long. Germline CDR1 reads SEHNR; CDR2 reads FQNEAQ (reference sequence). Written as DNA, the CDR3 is TGTGCCAGCAGCTCAACTTCCACCTACGAGCAGTACTTC. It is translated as CASSSTSTYEQYF. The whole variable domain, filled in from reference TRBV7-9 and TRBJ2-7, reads DTGVSQNPRHKITKRGQNVTFRCDPISEHNRLYWYRQTLGQGPEFLTYFQNEAQLEKSRLLSDRFSAERPKGSFSTLEIQRTEQGDSAMYLCASSSTSTYEQYFGPGTRLTVT.

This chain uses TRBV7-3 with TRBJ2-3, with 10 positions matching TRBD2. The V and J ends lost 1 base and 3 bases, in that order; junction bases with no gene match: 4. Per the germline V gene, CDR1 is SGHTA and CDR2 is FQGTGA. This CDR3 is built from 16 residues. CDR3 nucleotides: TGTGCCAGCAGCTTAAATAGCGGGAGGTTTACAGATACGCAGTATTTT. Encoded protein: CASSLNSGRFTDTQYF.

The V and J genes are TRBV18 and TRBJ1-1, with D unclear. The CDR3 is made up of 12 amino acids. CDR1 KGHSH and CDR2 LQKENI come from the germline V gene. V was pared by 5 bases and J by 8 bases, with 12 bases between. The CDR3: CASSFRESEAFF. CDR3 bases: TGTGCCAGCTCATTTCGAGAGTCGGAAGCTTTCTTT.

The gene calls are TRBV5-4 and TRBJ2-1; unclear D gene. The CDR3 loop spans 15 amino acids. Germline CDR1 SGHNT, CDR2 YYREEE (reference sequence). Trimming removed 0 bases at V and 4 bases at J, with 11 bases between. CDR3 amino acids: CASSLGPVLYNEQFF. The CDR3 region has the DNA TGTGCCAGCAGCTTGGGGCCAGTTTTATACAATGAGCAGTTCTTC. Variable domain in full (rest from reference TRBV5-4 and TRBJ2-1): ETGVTQSPTHLIKTRGQQVTLRCSSQSGHNTVSWYQQALGQGPQFIFQYYREEENGRGNFPPRFSGLQFPNYSSELNVNALELDDSALYLCASSLGPVLYNEQFFGPGTRLTVL.

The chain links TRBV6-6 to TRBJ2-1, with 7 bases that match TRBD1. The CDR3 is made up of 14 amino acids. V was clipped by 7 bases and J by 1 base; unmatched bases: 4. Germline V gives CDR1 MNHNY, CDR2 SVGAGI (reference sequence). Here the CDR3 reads CASITDRSYNEQFF. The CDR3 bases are TGTGCCAGCATCACGGACAGGTCCTACAATGAGCAGTTCTTC.

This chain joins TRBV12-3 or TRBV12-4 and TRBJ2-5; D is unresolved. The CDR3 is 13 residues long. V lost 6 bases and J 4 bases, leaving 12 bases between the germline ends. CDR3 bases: TGTGCCAGCAGCCAGACGGGTTCAGAGACCCAGTACTTC. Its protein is CASSQTGSETQYF.

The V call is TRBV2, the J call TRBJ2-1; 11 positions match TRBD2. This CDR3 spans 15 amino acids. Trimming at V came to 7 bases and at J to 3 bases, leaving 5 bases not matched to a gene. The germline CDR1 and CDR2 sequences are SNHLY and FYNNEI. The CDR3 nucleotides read TGTGCCAGCACTACGACTAGCGGGAACTACAATGAGCAGTTCTTC. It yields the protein CASTTTSGNYNEQFF. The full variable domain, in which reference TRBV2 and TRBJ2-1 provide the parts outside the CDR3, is EPEVTQTPSHQVTQMGQEVILRCVPISNHLYFYWYRQILGQKVEFLVSFYNNEISEKSEIFDDQFSVERPDGSNFTLKIRSTKLEDSAMYFCASTTTSGNYNEQFFGPGTRLTVL.

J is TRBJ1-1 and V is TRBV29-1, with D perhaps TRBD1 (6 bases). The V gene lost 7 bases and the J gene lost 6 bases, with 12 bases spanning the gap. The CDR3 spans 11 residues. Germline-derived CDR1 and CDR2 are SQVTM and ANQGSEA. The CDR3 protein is CSGGGNAEAFF. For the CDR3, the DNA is TGCAGCGGTGGGGGCAACGCTGAAGCTTTCTTT. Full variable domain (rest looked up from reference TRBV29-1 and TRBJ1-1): SAVISQKPSRDICQRGTSLTIQCQVDSQVTMMFWYRQQPGQSLTLIATANQGSEATYESGFVIDKFPISRPNLTFSTLTVSNMSPEDSSIYLCSGGGNAEAFFGQGTRLTVV.

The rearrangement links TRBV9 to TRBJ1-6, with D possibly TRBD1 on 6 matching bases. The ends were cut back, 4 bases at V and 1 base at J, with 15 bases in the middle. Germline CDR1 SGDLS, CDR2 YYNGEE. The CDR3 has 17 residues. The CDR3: CASSSRTESSYNSPLHF. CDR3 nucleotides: TGTGCCAGCAGCTCCCGGACAGAATCTTCCTATAATTCACCCCTCCACTTT. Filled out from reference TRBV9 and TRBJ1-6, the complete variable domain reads DSGVTQTPKHLITATGQRVTLRCSPRSGDLSVYWYQQSLDQGLQFLIQYYNGEERAKGNILERFSAQQFPDLHSELNLSSLELGDSALYFCASSSRTESSYNSPLHFGNGTRLTVT.

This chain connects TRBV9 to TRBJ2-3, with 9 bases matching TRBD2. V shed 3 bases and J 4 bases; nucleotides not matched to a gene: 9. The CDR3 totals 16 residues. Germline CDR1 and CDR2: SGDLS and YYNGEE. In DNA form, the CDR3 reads TGTGCCAGCAGCGGGAGTGGAGCGGGAGGTTCAGATACGCAGTATTTT. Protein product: CASSGSGAGGSDTQYF. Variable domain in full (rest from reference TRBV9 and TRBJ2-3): DSGVTQTPKHLITATGQRVTLRCSPRSGDLSVYWYQQSLDQGLQFLIQYYNGEERAKGNILERFSAQQFPDLHSELNLSSLELGDSALYFCASSGSGAGGSDTQYFGPGTRLTVL.

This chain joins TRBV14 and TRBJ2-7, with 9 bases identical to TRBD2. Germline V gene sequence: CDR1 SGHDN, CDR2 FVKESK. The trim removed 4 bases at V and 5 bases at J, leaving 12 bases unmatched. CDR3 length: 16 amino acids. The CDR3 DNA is TGTGCCAGCAGCCTAATTCGGAGTAGCGGGAGACACGAGCAGTACTTC. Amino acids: CASSLIRSSGRHEQYF.

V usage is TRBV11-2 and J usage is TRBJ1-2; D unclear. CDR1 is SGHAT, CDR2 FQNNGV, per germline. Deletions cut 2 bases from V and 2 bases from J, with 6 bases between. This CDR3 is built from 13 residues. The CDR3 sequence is CASSLSGNYGYTF. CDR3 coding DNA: TGTGCCAGCAGCTTATCGGGGAACTATGGCTACACCTTC. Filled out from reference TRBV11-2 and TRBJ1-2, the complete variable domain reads EAGVAQSPRYKIIEKRQSVAFWCNPISGHATLYWYQQILGQGPKLLIQFQNNGVVDDSQLPKDRFSAERLKGVDSTLKIQPAKLEDSAVYLCASSLSGNYGYTFGSGTRLTVV.

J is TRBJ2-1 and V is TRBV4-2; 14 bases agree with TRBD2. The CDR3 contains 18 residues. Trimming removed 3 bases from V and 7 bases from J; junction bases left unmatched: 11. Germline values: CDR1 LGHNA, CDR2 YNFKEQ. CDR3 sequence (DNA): TGTGCCAGCAGCCAGGCTCGCAGACTAGCGGGAGGGCCGAATGAGCAGTTCTTC. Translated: CASSQARRLAGGPNEQFF.

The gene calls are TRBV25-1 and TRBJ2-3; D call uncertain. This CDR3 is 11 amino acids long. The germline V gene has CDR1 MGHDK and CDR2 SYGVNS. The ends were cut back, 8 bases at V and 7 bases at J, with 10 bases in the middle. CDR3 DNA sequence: TGTGCCAGCTCCGCGGTCAATACGCAGTATTTT. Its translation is CASSAVNTQYF.

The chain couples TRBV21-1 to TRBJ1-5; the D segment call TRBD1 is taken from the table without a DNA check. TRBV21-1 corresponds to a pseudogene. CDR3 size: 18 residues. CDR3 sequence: CANSKGLRDTSSNQPQHF. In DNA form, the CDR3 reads TGTGCCAACAGCAAAGGTTTGCGTGACACATCTAGCAATCAGCCCCAGCATTTT.

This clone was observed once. CDR3 amino acids: CASSYSSPGQGEAFF. CDR3 sequence (DNA): TGTGCCAGCAGTTACTCGAGCCCAGGACAGGGTGAAGCTTTCTTT. The chain has TRBV6-5 and TRBJ1-1; TRBD1 aligns across 8 bases. This CDR3 spans 15 amino acids. V was clipped by 0 bases and J by 7 bases; unmatched bases: 7. Germline loops: CDR1 MNHEY, CDR2 SVGAGI.